This T cell receptor beta chain stems from a study of T cells in Graves' hyperthyroidism and ophthalmopathy. Study-wide context: Peripheral blood was obtained at initial diagnosis, preceding any treatment. General observations from the study: Most expanded thyroid clonotypes above 0.001 recurred in blood. In validation, the model predicted ophthalmopathy. These predictions came a median approximately 6.5 months before onset.

About this clonotype: Its antigen is not identified.

Sampled blood dates from first hyperthyroidism diagnosis, and it precedes any ophthalmopathy symptoms. Per germline, CDR1 SEHNR and CDR2 FQNEAQ (reference sequence). The length of the CDR3 is 15 residues. V lost 6 bases and J 2 bases, leaving 16 bases between the germline ends. It was RNA transcripts that yielded the amplified TCR beta CDR3 regions. First-round RT-PCR targeting the TCR CDR3 was performed with the HTBI primer set. Each CDR3 protein is one row after TCRdb ran MiXCR on the multiplex PCR reads. The sample has about 350,000 distinct CDR3 sequences; about 18% are singletons. Material for sequencing was blood. The TCR was taken from a woman in her thirties with Graves' hyperthyroidism that later progressed to Graves' ophthalmopathy. The chain has TRBV7-9 and TRBJ1-1; the D is unclear. As DNA, the CDR3 is TGTGCCAGCAGGGAACCCCGGACGGTAAACACTGAAGCTTTCTTT. It translates to CASREPRTVNTEAFF.